This TCR beta chain is drawn from a study of brain T cells in children with intractable seizures. Trimming took off 8 bases at V and 6 bases at J, with 13 bases between the two ends. This CDR3 region has 12 residues. CDR1 and CDR2 (germline): SNHLY, FYNNEI. Using immunoSEQ multiplex PCR, the repertoire was profiled, and TCRdb retains in-frame clones only, with some absent. This repertoire shows fewer than 80,000 clones, roughly 95% found once; its top ten account for roughly 0.38%. The sequenced cases were selected for having the highest brain T cell transcript signatures. At least one anti-epileptic drug was given before surgery.

This TCR came from a boy less than two years old with focal cortical dysplasia and intractable seizures. The rearrangement links TRBV2 to TRBJ1-2; tentative D call: TRBD1 (6 bases). The sample in question was peripheral blood, obtained at surgery. The CDR3 protein is CASDQGNHGYTF. The DNA of the CDR3 is TGTGCCAGCGACCAGGGGAATCATGGCTACACCTTC.